The T cell receptor beta chain described here comes from a study of blood T cell repertoires in COVID-19. On the study more broadly: Acute-phase and convalescent COVID-19 samples originated in the United States, Italy and Spain. PBMCs, B-cell-depleted T cells, or T cells provided the cDNA or gDNA that made up the material.

Seattle's cohort entered during active infection and was followed longitudinally. Authors' analysis steps: From reference gene primer amplification, estimates of nucleated cell counts were derived. Using immunoSEQ multiplex PCR, the repertoire was profiled, and TCRdb retains in-frame clones only, with some absent. That table furnishes V, J and clone size, whereas the DNA furnished D and trimming. The sample holds 150,000 to 200,000 clones, approximately 90% seen once. V shed 4 bases, J shed 4 bases, and the junction held 16 bases outside the gene matches. Germline V gives CDR1 SNHLY, CDR2 FYNNEI. This CDR3 has 19 amino acids.

Source material: peripheral blood. The receptor was isolated from a woman in her 70s with COVID-19, enrolled during active disease. The chain is built from TRBV2 and TRBJ2-2; 9 positions agree with TRBD2. The chain's CDR3 is CASSVTLAGNDRGTGELFF. The DNA of the CDR3 is TGTGCCAGCAGTGTAACCCTAGCGGGGAACGATAGGGGCACCGGGGAGCTGTTTTTT.